These 28 T cell receptor beta chains originate from one sample sequenced in a study of monozygotic twins with inflammatory bowel disease. TCRdb reprocessed the 5' RACE reads, with one entry per CDR3 protein and no DNA. The ten top clones account for roughly 5.8%, within a sample of some 330,000 distinct CDR3 sequences. Sequencing input: blood. The receptors were gathered from a human donor with ulcerative colitis or Crohn's disease, or a healthy co-twin of an affected twin (not recorded which).

The V gene is TRBV24-1, the J gene TRBJ2-7; absent DNA, TCRdb's TRBD1 call cannot be checked. Germline assignment: CDR1 KGHDR and CDR2 SFDVKD. This CDR3 region has 15 residues. The CDR3 loop reads CATSDSGTGRGEQYF.

The V gene is TRBV5-1, the J gene TRBJ2-7. The CDR3 covers 15 residues. CDR1 is SGHRS, CDR2 YFSETQ, per germline. This CDR3 is CASSLKAGDTYEQYF.

The chain links TRBV6-5 to TRBJ2-7. The germline gives CDR1 MNHEY, CDR2 SVGAGI. This CDR3 is built from 12 residues. This CDR3 reads CAIGRASYEQYF.

The chain recombines TRBV27 with TRBJ1-2; with no DNA, the TCRdb D assignment of TRBD1 cannot be verified. The CDR3 is 11 residues long. From germline, CDR1 is MNHEY and CDR2 SMNVEV (reference sequence). CDR3 sequence reads: CASRRGFGYTF.

The CDR3 spells CASSLSRLYNSPLHF. The V gene is TRBV27, the J gene TRBJ1-6. CDR1 is MNHEY and CDR2 is SMNVEV in the germline V gene (reference sequence). The CDR3 loop spans 15 amino acids.

This chain links TRBV5-1 with TRBJ2-3; TCRdb's D call, TRBD2, is unchecked because there is no DNA. The CDR3 length is 17 residues. Germline-derived CDR1 and CDR2 are SGHRS and YFSETQ. The CDR3 sequence is CASSRILAGGPTDTQYF. Drawing the rest from reference TRBV5-1 and TRBJ2-3, the complete variable domain is KAGVTQTPRYLIKTRGQQVTLSCSPISGHRSVSWYQQTPGQGLQFLFEYFSETQRNKGNFPGRFSGRQFSNSRSEMNVSTLELGDSALYLCASSRILAGGPTDTQYFGPGTRLTVL.

CDR3 protein: CASSYSEVLSEQYF. The chain joins TRBV6-2 or TRBV6-3 to TRBJ2-7. CDR1 MNHEY and CDR2 SVGEGT come from the germline V gene. This CDR3 is 14 amino acids long.

CDR3 loop: CASSRQGMDYGYTF. The chain has TRBV7-2 and TRBJ1-2; TCRdb's D call, TRBD1, is unchecked because there is no DNA. Germline values: CDR1 SGHTA, CDR2 FQGNSA. CDR3 size: 14 residues. Combining the CDR3 with reference TRBV7-2 and TRBJ1-2 gives the whole variable domain GAGVSQSPSNKVTEKGKDVELRCDPISGHTALYWYRQSLGQGLEFLIYFQGNSAPDKSGLPSDRFSAERTGGSVSTLTIQRTQQEDSAVYLCASSRQGMDYGYTFGSGTRLTVV.

The rearrangement uses TRBV6-5 and TRBJ2-2. This CDR3 contains 16 residues. Germline V CDR1 and CDR2: MNHEY, SVGAGI. The CDR3 here is CASSYSVGTRPMELFF.

The genes are TRBV9 and TRBJ2-6; there is no DNA to check the TCRdb D call of TRBD1. In germline, CDR1 is SGDLS, CDR2 YYNGEE. This CDR3 has 18 residues. CDR3 sequence: CASRRGQEYGSGANVLTF.

The rearrangement uses TRBV7-2 and TRBJ2-2; TCRdb gives TRBD2 as the D gene, but with no DNA this cannot be confirmed. The length of the CDR3 is 18 residues. Germline V gene sequence: CDR1 SGHTA, CDR2 FQGNSA. The CDR3: CASSVRALAIVGTGELFF.

The chain uses TRBV12-3 or TRBV12-4 and TRBJ2-5; the TCRdb call, TRBD1, lacks DNA for checking. There are 15 residues in the CDR3. CDR3 in amino acids: CASSLMTGGQETQYF.

This chain uses TRBV20-1 with TRBJ2-2; the D gene TCRdb calls, TRBD1, cannot be checked with no DNA. CDR1 is DFQATT and CDR2 is SNEGSKA in the germline V gene (reference sequence). This CDR3 contains 16 residues. The CDR3 loop is CSARPYGDRAAGELFF.

The chain is built from TRBV6-2 or TRBV6-3 and TRBJ2-7; TCRdb's D call, TRBD1, is unchecked because there is no DNA. This CDR3 region has 12 residues. The germline CDR1 and CDR2 sequences are MNHEY and SVGEGT. The CDR3 is CATRTDTYEQYF.

The chain is built from TRBV12-5 and TRBJ1-2; without DNA, the TCRdb call of TRBD1 cannot be checked. Germline CDR1 and CDR2: LGHNT and FRNRAP. The length of the CDR3 is 15 residues. The CDR3 sequence is CASGLSRATNYGYTF.

The V call is TRBV27, the J call TRBJ2-7; lacking DNA, the TRBD1 call made by TCRdb goes unchecked. Germline CDR1 is MNHEY and CDR2 is SMNVEV (reference sequence). This CDR3 is 14 amino acids long. The CDR3 loop reads CASSGTVSLYEQYF.

The V and J genes are TRBV27 and TRBJ2-7; TCRdb names TRBD1, which stays unverified in the absence of DNA. Germline V gives CDR1 MNHEY, CDR2 SMNVEV (reference sequence). This CDR3 is built from 13 residues. The CDR3 loop is CASSRGVSYEQYF.

The rearrangement links TRBV7-2 to TRBJ2-7. Germline V gene lookup returns CDR1 SGHTA and CDR2 FQGNSA. There are 12 residues in the CDR3. CDR3 in amino acids: CASSLEKSEQYF.

The chain links TRBV4-3 to TRBJ2-7; the D call from TCRdb, TRBD1, cannot be confirmed without DNA. The CDR3 has 19 amino acids. Germline lookup yields CDR1 LGHNA and CDR2 YSLEER. The CDR3 spells CASSREFNPTGQLRYEQYF.

V and J are TRBV5-1 and TRBJ1-2; TCRdb picks TRBD1, but there is no DNA to check that call. The germline V gene encodes CDR1 SGHRS and CDR2 YFSETQ. The CDR3 sequence is 12 residues long. CDR3 in amino acids: CASSLPGYGYTF.

The chain employs TRBV20-1 and TRBJ2-1; as DNA is missing, the TRBD2 call by TCRdb cannot be tested. There are 12 residues in the CDR3. CDR1 DFQATT and CDR2 SNEGSKA come from the germline V gene (reference sequence). The CDR3 here is CSSAGGYNEQFF.

This sequence joins TRBV5-1 and TRBJ1-4; TCRdb names TRBD1, which stays unverified in the absence of DNA. This CDR3 has 16 amino acids. Germline CDR1 reads SGHRS; CDR2 reads YFSETQ. CDR3 sequence: CASSIRGGGEGEKLFF. The whole variable domain, remainder taken from reference TRBV5-1 and TRBJ1-4, is KAGVTQTPRYLIKTRGQQVTLSCSPISGHRSVSWYQQTPGQGLQFLFEYFSETQRNKGNFPGRFSGRQFSNSRSEMNVSTLELGDSALYLCASSIRGGGEGEKLFFGSGTQLSVL.

V is TRBV7-3 and J is TRBJ1-1; lacking DNA, the TRBD1 call made by TCRdb goes unchecked. The CDR3 length is 19 residues. Germline V gene data show CDR1 as SGHTA and CDR2 as FQGTGA. CDR3 loop: CASSLRGGDRGVRNTEAFF.

J is TRBJ2-5 and V is TRBV21-1; the TCRdb call, TRBD2, lacks DNA for checking. TRBV21-1 is a recognized pseudogene. This CDR3 comprises 17 residues. The CDR3 region is CASSPFGLAGVPETQYF.

V is TRBV5-5 and J is TRBJ1-1. Germline loops: CDR1 SGHKS, CDR2 YYEKEE (reference sequence). The CDR3 length is 13 residues. The CDR3 here is CASSLVRSTEAFF. Looking up the rest from reference TRBV5-5 and TRBJ1-1 gives the full variable domain: DAGVTQSPTHLIKTRGQQVTLRCSPISGHKSVSWYQQVLGQGPQFIFQYYEKEERGRGNFPDRFSARQFPNYSSELNVNALLLGDSALYLCASSLVRSTEAFFGQGTRLTVV.

The gene calls are TRBV7-2 and TRBJ2-1; the TCRdb D gene call, TRBD2, has no DNA to confirm it. The CDR3 is 15 amino acids. Germline CDR1 SGHTA, CDR2 FQGNSA. CDR3 sequence reads: CASSLRASSYNEQFF. The variable domain in full, with the rest retrieved from reference TRBV7-2 and TRBJ2-1, is GAGVSQSPSNKVTEKGKDVELRCDPISGHTALYWYRQSLGQGLEFLIYFQGNSAPDKSGLPSDRFSAERTGGSVSTLTIQRTQQEDSAVYLCASSLRASSYNEQFFGPGTRLTVL.

The chain recombines TRBV5-1 with TRBJ2-3. The CDR3 contains 16 residues. Per the germline V gene, CDR1 is SGHRS and CDR2 is YFSETQ. Here the CDR3 reads CASSFQQRASTDTQYF.

The CDR3 loop is CASSGSGRASYEQYF. V is TRBV12-3 or TRBV12-4 and J is TRBJ2-7; there is no DNA to check the TCRdb D call of TRBD1. The CDR3 spans 15 residues.